This T cell receptor (beta chain) was observed in a study of blood T cell repertoires in COVID-19. Turning to the study itself: From the United States, Italy and Spain came samples of acute and convalescent COVID-19. In each case, the material was cDNA or gDNA derived from T cells, B-cell-depleted T cells, or PBMCs.

Per the original data handling: Counts of nucleated cells, estimated from reference gene primer amplification, were obtained. Generated by immunoSEQ multiplex PCR, the TCRdb table keeps only in-frame clones and is missing some. V, J and clone size are taken as reported in that table, and D and trimming were inferred from the DNA itself. Of around 91,000 clones in the sample, 70% to 90% were seen once. This clonotype originated in a human donor in a cohort sampled during active COVID-19. Sequencing was done on a sample of peripheral blood.

CDR3 amino acids: CASSHRVGRTEAFF. CDR3 nucleotides: TGTGCCAGCAGCCACCGAGTGGGCCGGACTGAAGCTTTCTTT. This sequence joins TRBV3-1 (or the pseudogene TRBV3-2) and TRBJ1-1; D is uncertain. The V end lost 3 bases, the J end lost 5 bases, and 13 bases lay between the germline ends. CDR3 length: 14 residues. In germline, CDR1 is LGHDT, CDR2 YNNKEL (reference sequence).